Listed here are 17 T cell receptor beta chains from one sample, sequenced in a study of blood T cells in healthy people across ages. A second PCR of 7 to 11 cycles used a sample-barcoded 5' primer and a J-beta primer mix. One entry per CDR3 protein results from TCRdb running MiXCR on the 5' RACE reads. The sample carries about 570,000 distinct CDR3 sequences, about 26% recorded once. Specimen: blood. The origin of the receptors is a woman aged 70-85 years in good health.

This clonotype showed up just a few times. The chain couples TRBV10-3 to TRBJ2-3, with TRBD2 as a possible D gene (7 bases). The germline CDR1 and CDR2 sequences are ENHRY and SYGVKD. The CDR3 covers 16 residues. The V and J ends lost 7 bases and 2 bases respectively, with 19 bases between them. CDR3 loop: CAINNILGGATDTQYF. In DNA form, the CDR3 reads TGTGCCATCAATAACATCTTAGGGGGGGCCACAGATACGCAGTATTTT.

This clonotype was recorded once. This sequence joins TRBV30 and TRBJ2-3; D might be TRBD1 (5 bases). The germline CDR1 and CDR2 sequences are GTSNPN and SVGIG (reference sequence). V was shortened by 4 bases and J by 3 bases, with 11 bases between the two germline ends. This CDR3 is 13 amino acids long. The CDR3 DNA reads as TGTGCCTGGAACAGGAGTAGTACAGATACGCAGTATTTT. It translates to CAWNRSSTDTQYF.

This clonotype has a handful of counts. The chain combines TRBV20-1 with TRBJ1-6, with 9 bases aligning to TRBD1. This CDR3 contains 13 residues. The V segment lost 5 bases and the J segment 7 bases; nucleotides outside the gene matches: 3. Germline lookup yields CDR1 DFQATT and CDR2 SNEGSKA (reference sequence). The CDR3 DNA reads TGCAGTGCTGGACAGGGGACCAATTCACCCCTCCACTTT. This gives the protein CSAGQGTNSPLHF.

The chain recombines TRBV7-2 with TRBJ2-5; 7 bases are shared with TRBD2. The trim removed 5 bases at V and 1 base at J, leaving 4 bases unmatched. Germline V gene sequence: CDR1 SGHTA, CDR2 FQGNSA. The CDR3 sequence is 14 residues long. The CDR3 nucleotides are TGTGCCAGCAGCATGCGGGGGATCCAAGAGACCCAGTACTTC. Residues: CASSMRGIQETQYF. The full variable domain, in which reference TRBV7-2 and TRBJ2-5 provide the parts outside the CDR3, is GAGVSQSPSNKVTEKGKDVELRCDPISGHTALYWYRQSLGQGLEFLIYFQGNSAPDKSGLPSDRFSAERTGGSVSTLTIQRTQQEDSAVYLCASSMRGIQETQYFGPGTRLLVL.

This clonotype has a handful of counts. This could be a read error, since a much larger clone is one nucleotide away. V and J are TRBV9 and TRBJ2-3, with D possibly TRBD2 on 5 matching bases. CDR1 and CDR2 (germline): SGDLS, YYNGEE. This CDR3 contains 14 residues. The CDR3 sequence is CAGSVSGKLDTQYF. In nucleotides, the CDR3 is TGTGCCGGCAGCGTGAGCGGTAAACTAGATACGCAGTATTTT. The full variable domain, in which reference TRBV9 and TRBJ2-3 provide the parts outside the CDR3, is DSGVTQTPKHLITATGQRVTLRCSPRSGDLSVYWYQQSLDQGLQFLIQYYNGEERAKGNILERFSAQQFPDLHSELNLSSLELGDSALYFCAGSVSGKLDTQYFGPGTRLTVL.

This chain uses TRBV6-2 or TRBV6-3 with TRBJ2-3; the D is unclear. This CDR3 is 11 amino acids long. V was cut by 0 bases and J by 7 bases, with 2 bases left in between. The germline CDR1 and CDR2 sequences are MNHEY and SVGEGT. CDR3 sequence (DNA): TGTGCCAGCAGTTACTCTAATACGCAGTATTTT. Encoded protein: CASSYSNTQYF.

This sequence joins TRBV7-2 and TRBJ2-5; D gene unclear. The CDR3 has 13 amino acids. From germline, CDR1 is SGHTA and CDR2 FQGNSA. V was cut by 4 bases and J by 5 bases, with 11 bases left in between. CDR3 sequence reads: CASSYQSGETQYF. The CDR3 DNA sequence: TGTGCCAGCAGCTACCAAAGTGGGGAGACCCAGTACTTC.

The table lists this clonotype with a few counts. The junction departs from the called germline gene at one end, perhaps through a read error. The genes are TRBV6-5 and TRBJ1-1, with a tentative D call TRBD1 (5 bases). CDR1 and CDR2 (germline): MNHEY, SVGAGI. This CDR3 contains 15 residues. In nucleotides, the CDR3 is TGTGCCAGCAGTTACGGGACGGGACGAAACACTGGAGCTTTCTTT. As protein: CASSYGTGRNTGAFF.

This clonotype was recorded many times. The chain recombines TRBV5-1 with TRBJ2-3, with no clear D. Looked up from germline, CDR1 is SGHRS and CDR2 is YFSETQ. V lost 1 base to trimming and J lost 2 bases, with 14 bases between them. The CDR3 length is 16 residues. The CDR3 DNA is TGCGCCAGCAGCTTGAGTGGCATGGACCCCACAGATACGCAGTATTTT. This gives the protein CASSLSGMDPTDTQYF.

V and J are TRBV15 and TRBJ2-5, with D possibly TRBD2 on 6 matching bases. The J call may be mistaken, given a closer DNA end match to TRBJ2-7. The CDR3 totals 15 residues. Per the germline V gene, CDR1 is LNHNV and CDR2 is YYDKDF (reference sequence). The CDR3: CATSRAGTGAYEQYF. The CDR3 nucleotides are TGTGCCACCAGCAGAGCCGGGACTGGGGCCTACGAGCAGTACTTC.

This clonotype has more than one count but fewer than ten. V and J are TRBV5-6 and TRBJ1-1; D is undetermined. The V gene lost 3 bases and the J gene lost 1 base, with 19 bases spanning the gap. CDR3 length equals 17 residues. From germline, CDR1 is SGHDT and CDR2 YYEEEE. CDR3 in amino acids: CASSSRHRSLGNTEAFF. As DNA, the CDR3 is TGTGCCAGCAGCTCCAGACATAGGAGTCTGGGGAACACTGAAGCTTTCTTT. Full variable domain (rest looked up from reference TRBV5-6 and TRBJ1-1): DAGVTQSPTHLIKTRGQQVTLRCSPKSGHDTVSWYQQALGQGPQFIFQYYEEEERQRGNFPDRFSGHQFPNYSSELNVNALLLGDSALYLCASSSRHRSLGNTEAFFGQGTRLTVV.

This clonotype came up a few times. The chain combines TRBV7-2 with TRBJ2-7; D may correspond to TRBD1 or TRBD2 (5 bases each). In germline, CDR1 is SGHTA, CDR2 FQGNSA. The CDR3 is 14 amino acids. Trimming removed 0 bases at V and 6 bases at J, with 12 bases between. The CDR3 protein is CASSLALTRGEQYF. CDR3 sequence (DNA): TGTGCCAGCAGCTTAGCGCTAACTAGGGGCGAGCAGTACTTC.

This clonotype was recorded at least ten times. CDR3 in DNA: TGTGCCAGCAGCTTAGCCCTAGCGGGGGGGAAAGAGACCCAGTACTTC. This gives the protein CASSLALAGGKETQYF. J is TRBJ2-5 and V is TRBV7-2; TRBD2 matches at 12 bases. Unmatched junction bases numbered 2, after V lost 0 bases and J lost 3 bases. This CDR3 has 16 residues. The V gene's germline CDR1 is SGHTA and CDR2 FQGNSA.

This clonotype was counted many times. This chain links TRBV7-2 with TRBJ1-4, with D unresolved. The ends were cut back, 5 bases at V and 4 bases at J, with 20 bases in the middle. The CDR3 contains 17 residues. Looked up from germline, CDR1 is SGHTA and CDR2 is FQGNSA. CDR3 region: CASSLRAIGGLNEKLFF. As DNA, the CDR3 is TGTGCCAGCAGCCTTCGGGCCATTGGAGGGCTTAATGAAAAACTGTTTTTT.

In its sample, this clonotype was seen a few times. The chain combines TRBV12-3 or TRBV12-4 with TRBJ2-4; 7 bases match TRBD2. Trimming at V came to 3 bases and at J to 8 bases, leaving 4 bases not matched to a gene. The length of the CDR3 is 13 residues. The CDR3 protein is CASSFVGGDIQYF. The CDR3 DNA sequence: TGTGCCAGCAGTTTCGTTGGGGGGGACATTCAGTACTTC.

CDR3 in amino acids: CASSLARPSNQPQHF. The CDR3 region has the DNA TGTGCCAGCAGCTTAGCGCGGCCGAGCAATCAGCCCCAGCATTTT. The chain uses TRBV7-2 and TRBJ1-5; D gene unclear. Germline V gene lookup returns CDR1 SGHTA and CDR2 FQGNSA. Trimming removed 0 bases from V and 1 base from J, with 7 bases in between. The CDR3 sequence is 15 residues long.

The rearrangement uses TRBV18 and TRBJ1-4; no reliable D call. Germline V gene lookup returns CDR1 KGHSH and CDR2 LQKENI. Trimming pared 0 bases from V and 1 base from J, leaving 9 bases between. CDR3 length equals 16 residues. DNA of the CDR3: TGTGCCAGCTCACCACCGAGACCAGGAACTAATGAAAAACTGTTTTTT. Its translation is CASSPPRPGTNEKLFF. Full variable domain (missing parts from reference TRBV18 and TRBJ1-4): NAGVMQNPRHLVRRRGQEARLRCSPMKGHSHVYWYRQLPEEGLKFMVYLQKENIIDESGMPKERFSAEFPKEGPSILRIQQVVRGDSAAYFCASSPPRPGTNEKLFFGSGTQLSVL.